One sample yielded the 29 T cell receptor beta chains listed below, sequenced in a study of post-analysis software for immune sequencing data. Unique molecular identifiers were built into the TCR beta cDNA libraries. TCRdb fed the PCR reads into MiXCR, producing one record per CDR3 protein. The repertoire includes some 690,000 distinct CDR3 sequences, roughly 27% of them detected once, and approximately 0.55% sits in the top ten. Study-level results: In patients, roughly 5 TRBV segments were more frequent than in controls, with TRBV5-6, TRBV5-1 and TRBV20-1 among them.

No antigens are known for them. Sequences were obtained from blood. The receptors stem from a girl between 10 and 17 years old with multiple sclerosis.

This clonotype showed up just a few times. The chain carries TRBV11-2 and TRBJ2-2; D is perhaps TRBD2 (6 bases). Germline V gene sequence: CDR1 SGHAT, CDR2 FQNNGV. V lost 1 base and J lost 0, with 9 bases in between. The CDR3 runs to 16 residues. CDR3 in DNA: TGTGCCAGCAGCTTAGTTTGGGGGGCGAACACCGGGGAGCTGTTTTTT. This codes for CASSLVWGANTGELFF.

This clonotype was observed a single time. The rearrangement uses TRBV7-2 and TRBJ2-5, with TRBD2 matching 10 bases. J gave up 5 bases and V 2 bases, and 11 bases lay outside the gene matches. This CDR3 is built from 17 residues. CDR1 and CDR2 from the germline V gene are SGHTA and FQGNSA. The CDR3 DNA sequence: TGTGCCAGCAGCTTATATGAAGCGGGAGGGCCTAGGGAGACCCAGTACTTC. The encoded protein is CASSLYEAGGPRETQYF.

The J gene is TRBJ2-3, the V gene TRBV27; 11 bases match TRBD1. There are 16 residues in the CDR3. V lost 7 bases and J lost 5; bases outside the gene matches: 11. The germline gives CDR1 MNHEY, CDR2 SMNVEV (reference sequence). This CDR3 is CASKEWGQGVVDTQYF. The CDR3 DNA is TGTGCCAGCAAGGAGTGGGGACAGGGGGTTGTAGATACGCAGTATTTT.

The chain uses TRBV7-9 and TRBJ1-2; 9 bases are shared with TRBD1. Trimming took 5 bases from V and 8 from J; bases not matched to a gene: 3. This CDR3 is built from 12 residues. Germline V gene sequence: CDR1 SEHNR, CDR2 FQNEAQ (reference sequence). The CDR3 protein is CASSGTGSGYTF. The CDR3 coding sequence is TGTGCCAGCAGCGGGACAGGGTCCGGCTACACCTTC.

This chain connects TRBV10-3 to TRBJ2-3; D assignment may be TRBD1 or TRBD2 (5 bases each). This CDR3 region has 17 residues. The V gene's germline CDR1 is ENHRY and CDR2 SYGVKD. V lost 3 bases to trimming and J lost 2 bases, with 18 bases between them. The CDR3, as DNA: TGTGCCATCAGTGACCCGTGGGGAGCAGGGAACACAGATACGCAGTATTTT. Protein: CAISDPWGAGNTDTQYF.

This clonotype was detected a few times. The chain links TRBV5-1 to TRBJ2-1, with 10 positions matching TRBD2. This CDR3 contains 16 residues. J was trimmed by 4 bases and V by 3 bases; bases with no gene match: 7. Germline CDR1 SGHRS, CDR2 YFSETQ. The CDR3 DNA reads TGCGCCAGCAGCTCGTCCGGGACTAGCGCTTACAATGAGCAGTTCTTC. This encodes CASSSSGTSAYNEQFF.

This chain uses TRBV7-9 with TRBJ2-1; D ambiguous. V was shortened by 2 bases and J by 6 bases, with 5 bases between the two germline ends. This CDR3 is built from 12 residues. In germline, CDR1 is SEHNR, CDR2 FQNEAQ (reference sequence). The CDR3 is CASSLLSNEQFF. CDR3 in DNA: TGTGCCAGCAGCTTACTGAGCAATGAGCAGTTCTTC.

This clonotype has a handful of counts. The chain has TRBV20-1 and TRBJ2-1; no clear D. Germline values: CDR1 DFQATT, CDR2 SNEGSKA (reference sequence). Trimming took off 3 bases at V and 8 bases at J, with 17 bases between the two ends. The CDR3 is 14 amino acids. DNA of the CDR3: TGCAGTGCTAGTTCTCGGAGAGCCTTGGATGAGCAGTTCTTC. This encodes CSASSRRALDEQFF.

In its sample, this clonotype was seen a few times. The CDR3 DNA sequence: TGCGCCAGCAGCCAAGAGGGGGGGGTCAATCAGCCCCAGCATTTT. This translates into CASSQEGGVNQPQHF. The V and J genes are TRBV4-1 and TRBJ1-5; a possible D gene is TRBD1 (5 bases). The CDR3 has 15 residues. V lost 0 bases and J 3 bases, leaving 9 bases between the germline ends. The V gene's germline CDR1 is MGHRA and CDR2 YSYEKL.

The chain recombines TRBV2 with TRBJ2-7; TRBD1 is a possible D gene (6 bases). V shed 8 bases and J shed 5 bases, with 16 bases lying between them. The germline gives CDR1 SNHLY, CDR2 FYNNEI. CDR3 length: 13 amino acids. The CDR3 loop reads CASGRDKGHEQYF. Here the CDR3 DNA reads TGTGCCAGCGGCCGGGACAAGGGTCACGAGCAGTACTTC.

The table lists this clonotype with a count of one. The CDR3 region is CASSLGPGMNTEAFF. CDR3 coding DNA: TGTGCCAGCAGCTTAGGTCCGGGGATGAACACTGAAGCTTTCTTT. The gene calls are TRBV11-2 and TRBJ1-1, with D uncertain. Trimming stripped 1 base from V and 0 bases from J, with 9 bases between. This CDR3 is 15 amino acids long. CDR1 and CDR2 (germline): SGHAT, FQNNGV. Filled out from reference TRBV11-2 and TRBJ1-1, the complete variable domain reads EAGVAQSPRYKIIEKRQSVAFWCNPISGHATLYWYQQILGQGPKLLIQFQNNGVVDDSQLPKDRFSAERLKGVDSTLKIQPAKLEDSAVYLCASSLGPGMNTEAFFGQGTRLTVV.

This clonotype was counted only a few times. This chain joins TRBV6-5 and TRBJ1-2, with 9 bases lining up with TRBD1. V shed 6 bases, J shed 10 bases, and the junction held 6 bases outside the gene matches. This CDR3 spans 12 amino acids. Germline-derived CDR1 and CDR2 are MNHEY and SVGAGI. The CDR3 nucleotides read TGTGCCAGCAGCAATGGACAGGGGTTCTACACCTTC. It codes for CASSNGQGFYTF.

The CDR3 region has the DNA TGTGCCAGCAGCTTATCACGGGGCCCGATGAACACTGAAGCTTTCTTT. Its protein product is CASSLSRGPMNTEAFF. The chain is built from TRBV7-2 and TRBJ1-1, with D possibly matching TRBD1 (5 bases). Trimming removed 2 bases from V and 0 bases from J, with 13 bases in between. This CDR3 spans 16 amino acids. Germline V CDR1 and CDR2: SGHTA, FQGNSA.

This clonotype came up once. The chain combines TRBV12-3 or TRBV12-4 with TRBJ1-4; D is perhaps TRBD1 (5 bases). The V and J ends lost 8 bases and 9 bases respectively, with 25 bases between them. This CDR3 region has 16 residues. CDR3 in DNA: TGTGCCAGCGGGGATTTAAACCGGGACGGCGATAAAAAACTGTTTTTT. As protein: CASGDLNRDGDKKLFF.

This clonotype has a count of ten or more. The chain employs TRBV28 and TRBJ2-7, with 12 positions matching TRBD1. The CDR3 is 16 residues long. The germline CDR1 and CDR2 sequences are MDHEN and SYDVKM. Trimming removed 0 bases from V and 1 base from J; junction bases left unmatched: 1. The CDR3 DNA follows: TGTGCCAGCAGTTTATGGGGACAGGGGGCTTCCTACGAGCAGTACTTC. It yields the protein CASSLWGQGASYEQYF.

The chain links TRBV3-1 to TRBJ2-3, with 7 bases matching TRBD1. The CDR3 has 16 residues. Germline V lookup: CDR1 LGHDT, CDR2 YNNKEL (reference sequence). Trimming cost V 1 base and J 3 bases; bases outside gene matches: 7. CDR3 nucleotides: TGTGCCAGCAGCCAAGTTGACAGGGTGGTAACAGATACGCAGTATTTT. Its protein product is CASSQVDRVVTDTQYF.

The J gene is TRBJ1-2, the V gene TRBV5-6; D unresolved. Trimming shortened V by 4 bases and J by 6 bases, and 13 bases separated the two germline ends. Germline values: CDR1 SGHDT, CDR2 YYEEEE. The CDR3 is 13 residues long. As DNA, the CDR3 is TGTGCCAGCAGCACCAGGACGGAGAATGGCTACACCTTC. Translated: CASSTRTENGYTF.

V is TRBV9 and J is TRBJ2-7; D not resolved. The CDR3 extends over 14 amino acids. The germline gives CDR1 SGDLS, CDR2 YYNGEE. With 1 base removed from V and 2 bases from J, the gap between germline ends came to 10 bases. CDR3 sequence (DNA): TGTGCCAGCAGCGTATCTGCGGTTCCCTACGAGCAGTACTTC. Protein: CASSVSAVPYEQYF. Full variable domain (rest looked up from reference TRBV9 and TRBJ2-7): DSGVTQTPKHLITATGQRVTLRCSPRSGDLSVYWYQQSLDQGLQFLIQYYNGEERAKGNILERFSAQQFPDLHSELNLSSLELGDSALYFCASSVSAVPYEQYFGPGTRLTVT.

The gene calls are TRBV20-1 and TRBJ2-7, with D unresolved. Germline CDR1 DFQATT, CDR2 SNEGSKA (reference sequence). The CDR3 runs to 11 residues. V shed 0 bases and J shed 6 bases, with 6 bases lying between them. CDR3 DNA sequence: TGCAGTGCTAGAGATTCAGGCGAGCAGTACTTC. Residues: CSARDSGEQYF.

The rearrangement uses TRBV5-6 and TRBJ2-1, with D perhaps TRBD2 (6 bases). Germline-derived CDR1 and CDR2 are SGHDT and YYEEEE. CDR3 length equals 13 residues. V was shortened by 8 bases and J by 5 bases, with 14 bases between the two germline ends. The CDR3 protein is CARRTCGNNEQFF. CDR3 nucleotides: TGTGCCAGGAGGACTTGCGGGAACAATGAGCAGTTCTTC.

This rearrangement joins TRBV20-1 to TRBJ2-5; the match to TRBD2 covers 12 bases. CDR1 is DFQATT and CDR2 is SNEGSKA in the germline V gene (reference sequence). With V trimmed by 3 bases and J by 11 bases, 13 bases remained unmatched. CDR3 length equals 15 residues. The CDR3 protein is CSARGLSSGRAAQYF. CDR3 DNA sequence: TGCAGTGCTAGGGGTCTTTCTAGCGGGAGGGCCGCGCAGTACTTC.

The rearrangement uses TRBV7-2 and TRBJ2-1; D unresolved. Germline CDR1 SGHTA, CDR2 FQGNSA. The CDR3 loop spans 12 amino acids. Trimming shortened V by 5 bases and J by 9 bases, and 11 bases separated the two germline ends. The CDR3 spells CASSRGRFEQFF. The CDR3 DNA follows: TGTGCCAGCAGCCGCGGCCGATTTGAGCAGTTCTTC.

This rearrangement joins TRBV20-1 to TRBJ2-7, with 10 bases matching TRBD2. The CDR3 is made up of 16 amino acids. Germline V gives CDR1 DFQATT, CDR2 SNEGSKA (reference sequence). The V gene end was trimmed by 0 bases and the J gene end by 2 bases; junction bases not matched to a gene: 7. The CDR3 reads CSARELSGRATYEQYF. DNA of the CDR3: TGCAGTGCTAGAGAATTGAGCGGGAGGGCCACCTACGAGCAGTACTTC.

This clonotype appeared a few times. The V gene is TRBV24-1, the J gene TRBJ2-2, with 9 nucleotides matching TRBD2. Germline CDR1 and CDR2: KGHDR and SFDVKD. The V segment lost 4 bases and the J segment 4 bases; nucleotides outside the gene matches: 6. The CDR3 is 16 residues long. The chain's CDR3 is CATSDQTSGLTGELFF. CDR3 sequence (DNA): TGTGCCACCAGTGACCAGACTAGCGGACTCACCGGGGAGCTGTTTTTT.

The rearrangement uses TRBV3-1 and TRBJ2-3; no clear D gene. In germline, CDR1 is LGHDT, CDR2 YNNKEL (reference sequence). This CDR3 has 17 residues. Trimming pared 1 base from V and 4 bases from J, leaving 18 bases between. In DNA, the CDR3 is TGTGCCAGCAGCCAAGGATTGGGGTTGGGATCGGCAGATACGCAGTATTTT. Protein: CASSQGLGLGSADTQYF.

In this sample, this clonotype turned up a few times. The chain carries TRBV20-1 and TRBJ2-5; TRBD1 aligns across 8 bases. Trimming took 6 bases from V and 6 from J; bases not matched to a gene: 15. Germline CDR1 and CDR2: DFQATT and SNEGSKA (reference sequence). CDR3 length: 15 amino acids. The CDR3 DNA reads as TGCAGTGCAATACCGGGACAGGTTTGGGGGAAGACCCAGTACTTC. It codes for CSAIPGQVWGKTQYF.

This clonotype was seen a few times. The chain couples TRBV29-1 to TRBJ2-5; 10 nucleotides agree with TRBD1. This CDR3 is built from 16 residues. J lost 4 bases, V lost 5 bases, and 13 bases had no gene match. The germline gives CDR1 SQVTM, CDR2 ANQGSEA. Written as DNA, the CDR3 is TGCAGCGTTAGAAGTTATGGGACAGGGGTCGTAGAGACCCAGTACTTC. Translation: CSVRSYGTGVVETQYF.

CDR3 nucleotides: TGTGCCACCAGTGATTTTCCCAGGGGCTATGGCTACACCTTC. Encoded protein: CATSDFPRGYGYTF. The J gene is TRBJ1-2, the V gene TRBV24-1, with D maybe TRBD1 (6 bases). This CDR3 is built from 14 residues. Germline lookup yields CDR1 KGHDR and CDR2 SFDVKD. With 1 base removed from V and 4 bases from J, the gap between germline ends came to 9 bases.

The gene calls are TRBV28 and TRBJ2-4; a weak D match, TRBD1 (5 bases). Near its end, the DNA agrees better with TRBJ2-7, so the J call may be wrong. CDR1 MDHEN and CDR2 SYDVKM come from the germline V gene. The CDR3 is made up of 13 amino acids. The CDR3 DNA is TGTGCCAGCAGGGGGCAAGGGGCGCGCGAGCAGTACTTC. Its translation: CASRGQGAREQYF.